The sequence of this T cell receptor beta chain was determined in a study of beta chain bispecific antibodies for T cell cancers. Whole-study results and caveats: The leukemia cells, rather than normal T cells, gave most of the targeted TRBV signal. After anti-TRBV12 rather than anti-CD19 exposure, TRBV12-3 made up 98.9% less of total TRBV signal.

V shed 0 bases and J 5 bases; nucleotides not matched to a gene: 8. CDR1 is DFQATT, CDR2 SNEGSKA, per germline (reference sequence). The CDR3 has 16 amino acids. This clonotype was counted many times. Its specificity is unknown. Either OKT3 anti-CD3 antibody or CD3/CD28 beads expanded T cells from blood mononuclear cells over roughly three days. Clonotypes were quantified using unique molecular identifier barcodes. TCRdb independently ran MiXCR on the 5' RACE reads; one entry per CDR3 protein. The table lists about 20,000 distinct CDR3 sequences, approximately 1.9% of them singletons. This chain joins TRBV20-1 and TRBJ1-5; 9 bases are shared with TRBD1. The origin of this receptor is a human donor in good health. Some clones in this sample may be carry-over from other donors' samples. Sequences were derived from healthy donor T cells cultured with leukemia cells, sampled from a culture containing a bispecific antibody targeting TCR Vbeta12. This CDR3 reads CSARDLTGGADQPQHF. CDR3 nucleotide sequence: TGCAGTGCTAGAGATCTTACAGGGGGCGCAGATCAGCCCCAGCATTTT.